Each of the 6 T cell receptor beta chains below was sequenced from the same sample in a study of cytomegalovirus exposure and HLA in healthy donors. The PCR was carried out with 60 Vbeta primers and 13 Jbeta primers. Here immunoSEQ multiplex PCR was the method, and the copy in TCRdb shows in-frame clones only, minus some. The sample holds 150,000 to 200,000 clones, 75% seen once. Material: PBMCs. These receptors were obtained from a man in his late teens or twenties in good health and CMV-seropositive.

This chain links TRBV5-1 with TRBJ1-1, with TRBD1 as a possible D gene (6 bases). CDR3 length: 13 amino acids. V lost 3 bases to trimming and J lost 0 bases, with 6 bases between them. Germline CDR1 SGHRS, CDR2 YFSETQ. The CDR3 spells CASSSGVNTEAFF. DNA for the CDR3: TGCGCCAGCAGCTCAGGGGTGAACACTGAAGCTTTCTTT.

This clone was seen a single time. The chain carries TRBV28 and TRBJ1-2; 9 bases are shared with TRBD1. V dropped 6 bases and J dropped 8; count of bases not matched to a gene: 10. The CDR3 contains 14 residues. Germline V gene data show CDR1 as MDHEN and CDR2 as SYDVKM. The CDR3 DNA sequence: TGTGCCAGCAGCTCCGGGACAGGGTTAGGGGGCTACACCTTC. This gives the protein CASSSGTGLGGYTF.

The chain uses TRBV7-2 and TRBJ1-5; 10 bases map to TRBD1. The CDR3 is 18 residues long. Looked up from germline, CDR1 is SGHTA and CDR2 is FQGNSA. J gave up 1 base and V 5 bases, and 11 bases lay outside the gene matches. CDR3 loop: CASSGGTGVLGSNQPQHF. CDR3 DNA: TGTGCCAGCAGCGGCGGGACAGGGGTCTTGGGGAGCAATCAGCCCCAGCATTTT.

This clone was counted a few times. The chain combines TRBV7-2 with TRBJ1-4; perhaps TRBD1 as D (5 bases). The ends were cut back, 3 bases at V and 5 bases at J, with 10 bases in the middle. CDR1 is SGHTA and CDR2 is FQGNSA in the germline V gene. The length of the CDR3 is 14 residues. CDR3 sequence: CASSFDRENEKLFF. CDR3 coding DNA: TGTGCCAGCAGCTTCGACAGAGAGAATGAAAAACTGTTTTTT.

V gene TRBV5-1 combines with J gene TRBJ1-1, with D maybe TRBD1 (5 bases). In germline, CDR1 is SGHRS, CDR2 YFSETQ. Trimming shortened V by 0 bases and J by 7 bases, and 13 bases separated the two germline ends. The CDR3 length is 14 residues. The CDR3 DNA follows: TGCGCCAGCAGCTTGGGGGGCCCATCGGATGAAGCTTTCTTT. Encoded protein: CASSLGGPSDEAFF.

The chain is built from TRBV7-9 and TRBJ1-1, with D possibly matching TRBD1 (6 bases). This CDR3 has 14 residues. V lost 1 base, J lost 8 bases, and 14 bases lay in between. The germline gives CDR1 SEHNR, CDR2 FQNEAQ (reference sequence). CDR3 coding DNA: TGTGCCAGCAGCTTAGTAGGGGGGGGCGGAGAAGCTTTCTTT. This encodes CASSLVGGGGEAFF. The full variable domain, rest sourced from reference TRBV7-9 and TRBJ1-1, is DTGVSQNPRHKITKRGQNVTFRCDPISEHNRLYWYRQTLGQGPEFLTYFQNEAQLEKSRLLSDRFSAERPKGSFSTLEIQRTEQGDSAMYLCASSLVGGGGEAFFGQGTRLTVV.